Following are 21 T cell receptor beta chains from one sample sequenced in a study of CD8+CD57+ T cells in acquired aplastic anemia. The template for TCR beta VDJ and CDR3 sequence profiling was genomic DNA. MiXCR, applied by TCRdb to the reads, yields one record per CDR3 protein. The repertoire includes 450,000 to 550,000 distinct CDR3 sequences, about a third of them detected once, and 0.82% sits in the top ten. Selection for sequencing was limited to patients who had shown CD8+CD57+ cell expansion by flow cytometry. What was sequenced was sorted CD4+, CD8+, or CD8+CD57+ T cells (not recorded which) from PBMCs. These receptors all stem from a human donor with aplastic anemia.

This clonotype appeared many times. V usage is TRBV10-3 and J usage is TRBJ2-1, with 10 bases aligning to TRBD1. This CDR3 spans 15 amino acids. The V segment lost 3 bases and the J segment 6 bases; nucleotides outside the gene matches: 5. Germline V gene sequence: CDR1 ENHRY, CDR2 SYGVKD. This CDR3 is CAISERDRGINEQFF. The CDR3 DNA sequence: TGTGCCATCAGTGAAAGGGACAGGGGAATCAATGAGCAGTTCTTC.

Of note for this clonotype: A clone one base away is much larger, so this may be a read error. The chain employs TRBV15 and TRBJ2-7; no firm D call. This CDR3 has 14 amino acids. CDR1 and CDR2 (germline): LNHNV, YYDKDF (reference sequence). The V and J ends lost 11 bases and 4 bases respectively, with 21 bases between them. CDR3 residues: CAGTRSGLVYEQYF. The CDR3 DNA is TGTGCCGGCACCCGATCTGGGTTGGTGTACGAGCAGTACTTC.

Notes on this clonotype: This may come from a read error, since a much larger clone is one base off. V is TRBV20-1 and J is TRBJ1-5; possible D gene TRBD1, 6 bases. The CDR3 consists of 14 residues. CDR1 and CDR2 (germline): DFQATT, SNEGSKA (reference sequence). CDR3 nucleotides: TGCAGTGCTACCCTCGGGGGGGGTGGACAGCCCCGGCATTTT. Amino acid sequence: CSATLGGGGQPRHF.

This CDR3 reads CASSFEKLFF. The CDR3 DNA is TGTGCCAGCAGCTTTGAAAAACTGTTTTTT. The chain links TRBV7-9 to TRBJ1-4; no reliable D call. The ends were cut back, 3 bases at V and 7 bases at J, with 0 bases in the middle. The CDR3 spans 10 residues. Germline V CDR1 and CDR2: SEHNR, FQNEAQ (reference sequence).

This chain connects TRBV20-1 to TRBJ2-1; 7 bases line up with TRBD2. Germline-derived CDR1 and CDR2 are DFQATT and SNEGSKA (reference sequence). This CDR3 is 15 amino acids long. V gave up 1 base and J gave up 6 bases; unmatched junction bases: 9. The DNA for the CDR3 is TGCAGTGCTAGAGCCGGGACTACCATCGTCAATGAGCAGTTCTTC. Its protein product is CSARAGTTIVNEQFF.

This clonotype appeared many times. The rearrangement uses TRBV19 and TRBJ2-6; a possible D gene is TRBD2 (6 bases). This CDR3 region has 17 residues. Trimming took off 5 bases at V and 4 bases at J, with 18 bases between the two ends. Germline CDR1 is LNHDA and CDR2 is SQIVND (reference sequence). CDR3 DNA: TGTGCCAGTAGTTCCCGGATGGGGGGAGTGGGGGCCAACGTCCTGACTTTC. Its protein product is CASSSRMGGVGANVLTF.

Points on this clonotype: The junction does not match germline at one end; this may be a read error. The gene calls are TRBV12-3 or TRBV12-4 and TRBJ1-6, with a possible D match to TRBD1 (6 bases). CDR3 size: 13 residues. The CDR3 DNA reads TGTGCCCGCAGTTTACAGGGAGATTCACCCCTCCACTTT. Translated, it gives CARSLQGDSPLHF.

V is TRBV10-3 and J is TRBJ2-5; no definite D call. Trimming stripped 2 bases from V and 5 bases from J, with 3 bases between. CDR1 is ENHRY, CDR2 SYGVKD, per germline. The CDR3 length is 11 residues. The CDR3 is CAISERETQYF. The CDR3 nucleotides read TGTGCCATCAGTGAGCGGGAGACCCAGTACTTC.

At least ten counts were recorded for this clonotype. The CDR3 DNA reads as TGTGCCAGCAGCTTAGTTTCCAGGGCTGGTTCACCCCTCCACTTT. Amino acid sequence: CASSLVSRAGSPLHF. V usage is TRBV7-2 and J usage is TRBJ1-6; tentatively, D is TRBD1 (5 bases). The CDR3 loop spans 15 amino acids. CDR1 and CDR2 from the germline V gene are SGHTA and FQGNSA. The V gene lost 1 base and the J gene lost 9 bases, with 13 bases spanning the gap.

This clonotype was picked up many times. V and J are TRBV6-1 and TRBJ1-6; D remains unclear. This CDR3 has 13 amino acids. Trimming left V 2 bases short and J 9 bases short, with 8 bases between. Germline V gene data show CDR1 as MNHNS and CDR2 as SASEGT. CDR3: CASSEPPGSPLHF. The CDR3 nucleotides read TGTGCCAGCAGTGAACCCCCAGGTTCACCCCTCCACTTT.

This clonotype was seen at least ten times. The CDR3 is CASSRSPAGEAFF. CDR3 nucleotide sequence: TGTGCCAGTAGTAGGTCTCCCGCGGGTGAAGCTTTCTTT. The genes are TRBV19 and TRBJ1-1; no definite D call. Per the germline V gene, CDR1 is LNHDA and CDR2 is SQIVND (reference sequence). Trimming shortened V by 4 bases and J by 7 bases, and 13 bases separated the two germline ends. The CDR3 runs 13 residues.

Many counts were recorded for this clonotype. The genes are TRBV19 and TRBJ2-5, with no clear D. V shed 3 bases and J shed 2 bases, with 7 bases lying between them. The CDR3 extends over 13 amino acids. Germline loops: CDR1 LNHDA, CDR2 SQIVND (reference sequence). The CDR3 is CASSMGRQETQYF. For the CDR3, the DNA is TGTGCCAGTAGTATGGGCAGGCAAGAGACCCAGTACTTC.

In regard to this clonotype: One end of the junction does not line up with germline, which may come from a read error. The chain couples TRBV7-8 to TRBJ1-1; 9 bases are shared with TRBD1. The CDR3 length is 14 residues. Germline V gene lookup returns CDR1 SGHVS and CDR2 FQNEAQ. As DNA, the CDR3 is TGTACCAGCAGCTCGAACAGGGGGCTTCGGGAAGCTTTCTTT. This translates into CTSSSNRGLREAFF.

About this clonotype: This is likely a read error, given that the CDR3 carries no conserved phenylalanine or tryptophan at its end. V usage is TRBV20-1 and J usage is TRBJ2-7, with D possibly being TRBD2 (5 bases). CDR3 length equals 12 residues. The ends were cut back, 6 bases at V and 2 bases at J, with 11 bases in the middle. Germline V gives CDR1 DFQATT, CDR2 SNEGSKA (reference sequence). Here the CDR3 reads CSASADPYEQYL. Here the CDR3 DNA reads TGCAGTGCGTCAGCGGACCCCTACGAGCAGTACCTC.

The chain uses TRBV7-9 and TRBJ2-1; 8 bases are shared with TRBD1. The V gene's germline CDR1 is SEHNR and CDR2 FQNEAQ (reference sequence). The length of the CDR3 is 16 residues. Unmatched junction bases numbered 14, after V lost 5 bases and J lost 8 bases. The CDR3 here is CASSRWTGSMVDEQFF. The CDR3 coding sequence is TGTGCCAGCAGCAGATGGACAGGGTCTATGGTCGATGAGCAGTTCTTC.

The J gene is TRBJ1-2, the V gene TRBV10-3, with D tentatively TRBD1 (5 bases). This CDR3 has 13 residues. Trimming left V 5 bases short and J 4 bases short, with 11 bases between. In germline, CDR1 is ENHRY, CDR2 SYGVKD. The DNA for the CDR3 is TGTGCCATCAGTCAGGGTCCGGGCTATGGCTACACCTTC. Its translation: CAISQGPGYGYTF.

This clonotype showed up just a few times. The CDR3 DNA reads as TGTGCCAGTTCTAGCGGGAGAGACTACAATGAGCAGTTCTTC. Translating gives CASSSGRDYNEQFF. This rearrangement joins TRBV19 to TRBJ2-1; 10 nucleotides align to TRBD2. With 8 bases clipped from V and 3 bases from J, the junction kept 4 bases outside the gene matches. CDR3 length: 14 amino acids. CDR1 is LNHDA and CDR2 is SQIVND in the germline V gene (reference sequence).

As concerns this clonotype: A much larger clone lies a single base off, so this may be a read error. The chain links TRBV2 to TRBJ1-1, with D unresolved. CDR1 is SNHLY and CDR2 is FYNNEI in the germline V gene. The CDR3 covers 14 residues. Here the CDR3 reads CVSSGRNRNTEAFF. In nucleotides, the CDR3 is TGTGTCAGCAGTGGCCGTAACCGGAACACTGAAGCTTTCTTT. The entire variable domain, with the rest obtained from reference TRBV2 and TRBJ1-1, is as follows: EPEVTQTPSHQVTQMGQEVILRCVPISNHLYFYWYRQILGQKVEFLVSFYNNEISEKSEIFDDQFSVERPDGSNFTLKIRSTKLEDSAMYFCVSSGRNRNTEAFFGQGTRLTVV.

Remarks on this clonotype: At one of its ends the junction is not consistent with the germline gene, which may arise from a read error. This sequence joins TRBV20-1 and TRBJ1-5; D call uncertain. This CDR3 has 15 residues. Germline assignment: CDR1 DFQATT and CDR2 SNEGSKA (reference sequence). CDR3 sequence (DNA): TGCAGTGCTAGTCCTCAGGTGAATAGCAATCGGCCCCAGCATTTT. Translating it yields CSASPQVNSNRPQHF.

This clonotype was counted ten times or more. The chain combines TRBV6-5 with TRBJ2-7; 8 bases fit TRBD1. Per the germline V gene, CDR1 is MNHEY and CDR2 is SVGAGI. The CDR3 is 12 amino acids. V was clipped by 6 bases and J by 3 bases; unmatched bases: 1. CDR3 in amino acids: CASRTGDYEQYF. The CDR3 nucleotides read TGTGCCAGCAGGACAGGGGACTACGAGCAGTACTTC.

This clonotype has ten or more counts. The CDR3 region is CASKGQPNEKLFF. The CDR3 region has the DNA TGTGCCAGCAAAGGACAGCCTAATGAAAAACTGTTTTTT. The genes are TRBV2 and TRBJ1-4; D may be TRBD1 (6 bases). The V gene lost 7 bases and the J gene lost 3 bases, with 9 bases spanning the gap. Looked up from germline, CDR1 is SNHLY and CDR2 is FYNNEI. This CDR3 is 13 amino acids long.